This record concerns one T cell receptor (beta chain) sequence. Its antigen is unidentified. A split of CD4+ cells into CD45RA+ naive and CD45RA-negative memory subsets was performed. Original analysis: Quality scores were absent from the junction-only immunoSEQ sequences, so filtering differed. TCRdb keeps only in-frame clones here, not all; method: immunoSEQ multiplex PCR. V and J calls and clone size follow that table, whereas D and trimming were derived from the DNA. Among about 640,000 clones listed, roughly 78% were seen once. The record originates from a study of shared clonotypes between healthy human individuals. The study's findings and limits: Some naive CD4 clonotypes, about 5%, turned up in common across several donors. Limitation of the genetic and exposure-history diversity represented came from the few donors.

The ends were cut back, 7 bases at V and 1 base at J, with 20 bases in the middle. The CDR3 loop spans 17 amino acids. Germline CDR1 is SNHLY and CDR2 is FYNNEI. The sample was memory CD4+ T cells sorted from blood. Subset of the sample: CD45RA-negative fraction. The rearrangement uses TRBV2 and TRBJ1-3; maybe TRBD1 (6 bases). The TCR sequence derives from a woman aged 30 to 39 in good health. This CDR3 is CASNASPDRPSGNTIYF. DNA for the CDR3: TGTGCCAGCAATGCGTCCCCAGACAGGCCATCTGGAAACACCATATATTTT.